This TCR beta chain was documented in a study of chemoradiotherapy in HPV16-positive cancers. The study's findings and limits: Non-HPV-specific T cells did not expand in tumors during treatment, whereas candidate HPV-specific clones and E7-related motifs did.

TCRdb's table, derived via immunoSEQ multiplex PCR, lists solely in-frame clones and lacks some. The sample comprises about 10,000 clones, less than 85% of which are singletons, and 9% rests with the top ten. Repeated repertoire sampling spanned the course of chemoradiotherapy. The CDR3 spans 15 residues. Looked up from germline, CDR1 is SGHTA and CDR2 is FQGNSA. V was pared by 4 bases and J by 7 bases, with 9 bases of the junction left unmatched. For this clone: Its antigen is undetermined.

This rearrangement joins TRBV7-2 to TRBJ2-3, with 9 bases aligning to TRBD1. Sample collection was performed from a patient who underwent chemoradiotherapy. The sequence was collected from a human donor with HPV-associated anogenital cancer. CDR3 residues: CASSWGQGDRNTQYF. CDR3 bases: TGTGCCAGCAGCTGGGGACAGGGCGATAGGAATACGCAGTATTTT.